This section outlines one TCR beta chain sequence together with its context. Its specificity is not known. A much larger clone differs from this one at a single base, so this may be a read error. The CDR3 length is 13 residues. From germline, CDR1 is MNHNY and CDR2 SVGAGI (reference sequence). V lost 7 bases, J lost 0 bases, and 7 bases lay in between. Using RNA template, CDR3s of TCR alpha and beta were amplified with iRepertoire arm-PCR. Input was roughly 85-450 ng of tissue mRNA or PBMC total RNA. MiXCR was run by TCRdb on the multiplex PCR reads, yielding one entry per CDR3 protein. The sample lists roughly 350,000 distinct CDR3 sequences, roughly two fifths occurring once. This entry comes from a study of glioma-infiltrating T cells. Study-wide background: Target coverage was about 4- to 11-fold for about a million blood T cells.

Study results and caveats: CDR3 overlap between tissue and blood was very small. Shared blood CDR3 signature motifs marked patients with low tissue-blood divergence.

The clonotype originates from a human donor with low-grade glioma or glioblastoma, undergoing nonglioma brain surgery, or in good health (not recorded which). This chain links TRBV6-6 with TRBJ1-3; D remains ambiguous. Sequenced material: glioma tissue, nonneoplastic brain tissue, or PBMCs (not recorded which). The CDR3 here is CASKLLSGNTIYF. In DNA form, the CDR3 reads TGTGCCAGCAAGCTCCTCTCTGGAAACACCATATATTTT.